These 17 T cell receptor beta chains were sequenced from one sample in a study of CD8 T cells in ankylosing spondylitis. Overall study results and limits: Among TCR beta sequences, a motif of eight highly homologous variants appeared characteristic of ankylosing spondylitis blood.

TCRdb re-derived calls from the 5' RACE reads in MiXCR, one entry per CDR3 protein. The sample lists approximately 400,000 distinct CDR3 sequences; more than 15% were seen once. Their antigens remain unidentified. Specimen: blood, either unsorted or a sorted T cell fraction (not recorded which). The receptor source for this set is a male donor with ankylosing spondylitis.

V and J are TRBV7-9 and TRBJ2-2, with TRBD2 matching over 10 bases. The germline V gene has CDR1 SEHNR and CDR2 FQNEAQ (reference sequence). V shed 5 bases, J shed 4 bases, and the junction held 7 bases outside the gene matches. CDR3 size: 16 residues. CDR3 amino acids: CASSASGSWSTGELFF. CDR3 nucleotide sequence: TGTGCCAGCAGCGCTAGCGGGAGTTGGTCCACCGGGGAGCTGTTTTTT.

The CDR3 protein is CASSQGEGRQAKNIQYF. The DNA for the CDR3 is TGTGCCAGCAGCCAGGGGGAGGGGCGACAAGCCAAAAACATTCAGTACTTC. This chain joins TRBV4-2 and TRBJ2-4, with 7 bases matching TRBD2. The trim removed 3 bases at V and 0 bases at J, leaving 8 bases unmatched. Germline loops: CDR1 LGHNA, CDR2 YNFKEQ. This CDR3 has 17 residues.

The table lists this clonotype with a few counts. The V gene is TRBV20-1, the J gene TRBJ1-5, with no clear D. The CDR3 sequence is 14 residues long. Between the trimmed V and J ends, which lost 5 bases and 3 bases, there was a span of 14 bases. From germline, CDR1 is DFQATT and CDR2 SNEGSKA (reference sequence). The CDR3 loop reads CSALGRAVNQPQHF. In nucleotides, the CDR3 is TGCAGTGCTCTAGGTAGGGCAGTCAATCAGCCCCAGCATTTT.

This clonotype was counted ten times or more. The V and J genes are TRBV10-3 and TRBJ2-6; no firm D call. CDR3 length equals 16 residues. CDR1 and CDR2 (germline): ENHRY, SYGVKD. V lost 4 bases and J 0 bases, leaving 10 bases between the germline ends. This CDR3 reads CAISGGSYSGANVLTF. CDR3 DNA: TGTGCCATCAGTGGGGGATCGTACTCTGGGGCCAACGTCCTGACTTTC.

This sequence joins TRBV12-3 or TRBV12-4 and TRBJ1-2, with a possible D match to TRBD1 (6 bases). CDR3 size: 13 residues. Deletions cut 5 bases from V and 7 bases from J, with 14 bases between. Written as DNA, the CDR3 is TGTGCCAGCAGTCGGGCGGGGGCTGCTGGCTACACCTTC. This sequence encodes CASSRAGAAGYTF.

This clonotype was seen only a few times. The V call is TRBV5-5, the J call TRBJ2-7; D call uncertain. The germline CDR1 and CDR2 sequences are SGHKS and YYEKEE (reference sequence). This CDR3 comprises 16 residues. V lost 1 base and J lost 2, with 16 bases in between. The CDR3: CASSLRWGVVAYEQYF. The DNA for the CDR3 is TGTGCCAGCAGCTTGCGCTGGGGTGTAGTGGCCTACGAGCAGTACTTC.

At least ten counts were recorded for this clonotype. Its ends do not fully match the called genes, so a read error is possible. The rearrangement joins TRBV5-1 to TRBJ1-1; no clear D gene. Germline CDR1 reads SGHRS; CDR2 reads YFSETQ. The CDR3 totals 13 residues. The CDR3 spells CASSLGPDTEAFF. The CDR3 bases are TGTGCCAGCAGCTTAGGACCCGACACTGAAGCTTTCTTT.

This clonotype was counted only a few times. The chain employs TRBV20-1 and TRBJ2-2, with 7 bases aligning to TRBD1. The CDR3 contains 16 residues. Trimming removed 0 bases from V and 0 bases from J; junction bases left unmatched: 4. Germline CDR1 DFQATT, CDR2 SNEGSKA (reference sequence). The CDR3 reads CSAREGQRANTGELFF. The CDR3 coding sequence is TGCAGTGCTAGAGAGGGACAGAGGGCGAACACCGGGGAGCTGTTTTTT.

This clonotype has only a few counts. The rearrangement uses TRBV6-5 and TRBJ2-1, with 7 bases identical to TRBD2. Germline CDR1 and CDR2: MNHEY and SVGAGI. This CDR3 spans 16 amino acids. The V gene end was trimmed by 0 bases and the J gene end by 2 bases; junction bases not matched to a gene: 4. Written as DNA, the CDR3 is TGTGCCAGCAGTTACTCAGGTCTAGCGGCCTACAATGAGCAGTTCTTC. It specifies CASSYSGLAAYNEQFF.

In its sample, this clonotype was seen a few times. The chain has TRBV5-5 and TRBJ2-6; D is unresolved. V lost 0 bases and J lost 1, with 5 bases in between. This CDR3 comprises 15 residues. The germline V gene encodes CDR1 SGHKS and CDR2 YYEKEE (reference sequence). The CDR3 region is CASSLGQSGANVLTF. CDR3 DNA: TGTGCCAGCAGCTTGGGGCAGTCTGGGGCCAACGTCCTGACTTTC.

The table lists this clonotype with a few counts. The chain carries TRBV20-1 and TRBJ1-1; TRBD1 aligns across 9 bases. The CDR3 has 14 residues. The junction had 6 bases not matched to a gene; V was cut back by 6 bases and J by 1 base. Germline values: CDR1 DFQATT, CDR2 SNEGSKA (reference sequence). The CDR3 loop reads CSAAQGARNTEAFF. DNA for the CDR3: TGCAGTGCAGCACAGGGGGCTAGGAACACTGAAGCTTTCTTT.

This clonotype was picked up one time. The chain uses TRBV20-1 and TRBJ1-5, with 7 bases fitting TRBD1. J was trimmed by 1 base and V by 6 bases; bases with no gene match: 6. Germline-derived CDR1 and CDR2 are DFQATT and SNEGSKA (reference sequence). The CDR3 has 14 residues. The DNA for the CDR3 is TGCAGTGCACGGACAGGTTCCAGCAATCAGCCCCAGCATTTT. Translation: CSARTGSSNQPQHF.

This clonotype turned up a few times. The gene calls are TRBV25-1 and TRBJ2-3; 10 bases map to TRBD2. Germline V CDR1 and CDR2: MGHDK, SYGVNS. The CDR3 contains 14 residues. V was clipped by 4 bases and J by 8 bases; unmatched bases: 6. The CDR3 DNA reads as TGTGCCAGCAGTGGTACTAGCGGGGTGGGTACGCAGTATTTT. Translation: CASSGTSGVGTQYF. The full variable domain, in which reference TRBV25-1 and TRBJ2-3 provide the parts outside the CDR3, is EADIYQTPRYLVIGTGKKITLECSQTMGHDKMYWYQQDPGMELHLIHYSYGVNSTEKGDLSSESTVSRIRTEHFPLTLESARPSHTSQYLCASSGTSGVGTQYFGPGTRLTVL.

This clonotype was seen only a few times. The chain uses TRBV4-2 and TRBJ2-5, with 9 bases fitting TRBD1. The CDR3 is 17 residues long. Germline V gene sequence: CDR1 LGHNA, CDR2 YNFKEQ. V lost 0 bases, J lost 1 base, and 6 bases stayed unmatched. CDR3 DNA sequence: TGTGCCAGCAGCCAAGACACGACAGGGGGGGCCCAAGAGACCCAGTACTTC. Amino acid sequence: CASSQDTTGGAQETQYF.

In its sample, this clonotype was seen many times. The chain carries TRBV3-1 and TRBJ2-1; 7 nucleotides align to TRBD1. Unmatched junction bases numbered 5, after V lost 4 bases and J lost 8 bases. From germline, CDR1 is LGHDT and CDR2 YNNKEL (reference sequence). The CDR3 contains 13 residues. The CDR3 loop reads CASSRNRGYEQFF. The CDR3 DNA follows: TGTGCCAGCAGCCGCAACAGGGGATATGAGCAGTTCTTC.

This clonotype was recorded a few times. This sequence joins TRBV5-1 and TRBJ2-1; 10 bases map to TRBD2. Germline V gene data show CDR1 as SGHRS and CDR2 as YFSETQ. The CDR3 loop spans 16 amino acids. V lost 2 bases to trimming and J lost 7 bases; unmatched junction nucleotides: 9. In nucleotides, the CDR3 is TGCGCCAGCAGCTTTACCCTAGCGGGGGCCCAGAATGAGCAGTTCTTC. Protein sequence: CASSFTLAGAQNEQFF.

V usage is TRBV6-1 and J usage is TRBJ1-5; 8 bases match TRBD1. The CDR3 totals 16 residues. The V gene end was trimmed by 8 bases and the J gene end by 4 bases; junction bases not matched to a gene: 13. Germline V CDR1 and CDR2: MNHNS, SASEGT. The CDR3: CASSASQGAGNQPQHF. CDR3 sequence (DNA): TGTGCCAGCTCGGCTAGTCAGGGGGCGGGTAATCAGCCCCAGCATTTT.